Included here is one T cell receptor (beta chain) sequence, with context. There are 16 residues in the CDR3. Germline CDR1 is SGHDT and CDR2 is YYEEEE. The V end lost 2 bases, the J end lost 3 bases, and 18 bases lay between the germline ends. These data belong to a study of blood T cell repertoires in COVID-19. Original processing notes: Estimates of nucleated cell counts were drawn from the amplification of reference gene primers. Measured with immunoSEQ multiplex PCR; TCRdb has only the in-frame clones, and not every one. Clone size and the V and J calls come from that table; the DNA yielded D and trimming. The sample consists of 200,000 to 250,000 clones, 86% of them appearing once. Clinical histories supplied by participants themselves formed the basis of cohort assignment.

The TCR was taken from a woman in her fifties or sixties who had recovered from COVID-19. The J gene is TRBJ2-7, the V gene TRBV5-6; TRBD2 might be the D (5 bases). Material for sequencing was PBMCs or T cells enriched from blood (not recorded which). The CDR3 nucleotides read TGTGCCAGCAGCTTAATGGGAGCCGAGAGGGTCTACGAGCAGTACTTC. It yields the protein CASSLMGAERVYEQYF.